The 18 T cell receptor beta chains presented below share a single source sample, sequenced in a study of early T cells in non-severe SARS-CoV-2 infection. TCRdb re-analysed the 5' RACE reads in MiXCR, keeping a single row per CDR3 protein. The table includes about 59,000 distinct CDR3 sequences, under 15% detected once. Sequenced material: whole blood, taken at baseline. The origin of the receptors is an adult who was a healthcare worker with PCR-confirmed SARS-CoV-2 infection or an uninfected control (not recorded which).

The DNA for the CDR3 is TGTGCCAGCAGCCCAAACAGCGGGAGGGGTGCAGAGACCCAGTACTTC. Translated: CASSPNSGRGAETQYF. This chain links TRBV7-3 with TRBJ2-5; 10 bases map to TRBD2. The CDR3 has 16 residues. V was clipped by 5 bases and J by 4 bases; unmatched bases: 10. Germline V gene lookup returns CDR1 SGHTA and CDR2 FQGTGA.

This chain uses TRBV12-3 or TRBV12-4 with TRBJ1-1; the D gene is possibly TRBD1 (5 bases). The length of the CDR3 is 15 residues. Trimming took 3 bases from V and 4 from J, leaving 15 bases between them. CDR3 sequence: CASSFRPFGGTEAFF. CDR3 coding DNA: TGTGCCAGCAGTTTTCGGCCTTTTGGGGGCACTGAAGCTTTCTTT.

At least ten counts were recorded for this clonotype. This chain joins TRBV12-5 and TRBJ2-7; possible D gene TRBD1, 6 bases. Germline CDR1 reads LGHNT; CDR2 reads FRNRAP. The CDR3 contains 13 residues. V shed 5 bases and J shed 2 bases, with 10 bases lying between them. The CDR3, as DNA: TGTGCTAGTGGTCCCAACAGGGCCTACGAGCAGTACTTC. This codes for CASGPNRAYEQYF.

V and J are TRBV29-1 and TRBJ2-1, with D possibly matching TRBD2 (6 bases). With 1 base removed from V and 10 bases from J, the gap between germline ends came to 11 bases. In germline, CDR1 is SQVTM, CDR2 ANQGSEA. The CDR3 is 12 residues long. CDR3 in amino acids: CSVEGGGSEQFF. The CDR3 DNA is TGCAGCGTTGAAGGTGGAGGGAGCGAGCAGTTCTTC.

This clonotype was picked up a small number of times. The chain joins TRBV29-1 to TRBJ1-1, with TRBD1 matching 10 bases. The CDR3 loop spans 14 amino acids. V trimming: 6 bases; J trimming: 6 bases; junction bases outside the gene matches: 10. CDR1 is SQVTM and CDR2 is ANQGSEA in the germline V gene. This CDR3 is CSVLKRQGAAEAFF. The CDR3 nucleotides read TGCAGCGTGCTCAAACGACAGGGGGCGGCTGAAGCTTTCTTT.

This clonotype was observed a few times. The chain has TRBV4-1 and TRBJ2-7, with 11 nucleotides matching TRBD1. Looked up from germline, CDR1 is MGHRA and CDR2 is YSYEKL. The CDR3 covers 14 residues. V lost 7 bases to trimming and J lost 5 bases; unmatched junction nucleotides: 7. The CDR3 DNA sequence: TGCGCCAGCAACCGGGGACAGGGGGAAAACGAGCAGTACTTC. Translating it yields CASNRGQGENEQYF.

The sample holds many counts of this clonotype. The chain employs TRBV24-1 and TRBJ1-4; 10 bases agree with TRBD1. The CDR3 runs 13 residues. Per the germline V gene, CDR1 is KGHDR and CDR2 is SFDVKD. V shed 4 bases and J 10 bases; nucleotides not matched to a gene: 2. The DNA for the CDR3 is TGTGCCACCAGTGAACGGGACAGGGGAAAACTGTTTTTT. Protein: CATSERDRGKLFF.

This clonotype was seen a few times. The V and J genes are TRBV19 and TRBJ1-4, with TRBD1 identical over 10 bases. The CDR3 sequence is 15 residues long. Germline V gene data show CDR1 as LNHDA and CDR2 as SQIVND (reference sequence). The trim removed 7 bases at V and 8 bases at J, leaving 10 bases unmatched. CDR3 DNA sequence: TGTGCCAGTAAGGGATCCGGGACAGGGGTAGAAAAACTGTTTTTT. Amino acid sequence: CASKGSGTGVEKLFF.

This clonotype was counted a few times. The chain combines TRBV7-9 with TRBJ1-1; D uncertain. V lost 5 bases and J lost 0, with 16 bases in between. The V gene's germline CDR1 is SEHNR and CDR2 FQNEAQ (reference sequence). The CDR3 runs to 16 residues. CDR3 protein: CASSRGPLGMNTEAFF. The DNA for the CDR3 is TGTGCCAGCAGCCGAGGGCCACTCGGGATGAACACTGAAGCTTTCTTT.

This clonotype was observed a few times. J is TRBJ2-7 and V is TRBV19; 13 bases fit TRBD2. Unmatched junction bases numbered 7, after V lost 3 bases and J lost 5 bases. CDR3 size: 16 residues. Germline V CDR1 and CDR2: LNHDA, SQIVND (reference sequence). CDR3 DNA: TGTGCCAGTAGTATCGGCCCCGGACTAGCGGGAGACGAGCAGTACTTC. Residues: CASSIGPGLAGDEQYF.

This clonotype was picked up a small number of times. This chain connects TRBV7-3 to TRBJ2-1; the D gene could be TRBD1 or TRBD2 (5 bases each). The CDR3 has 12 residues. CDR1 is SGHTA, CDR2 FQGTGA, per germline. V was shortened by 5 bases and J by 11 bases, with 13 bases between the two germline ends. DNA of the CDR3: TGTGCCAGCAGCATCCACCGGGACCAGCAGTTCTTC. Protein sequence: CASSIHRDQQFF.

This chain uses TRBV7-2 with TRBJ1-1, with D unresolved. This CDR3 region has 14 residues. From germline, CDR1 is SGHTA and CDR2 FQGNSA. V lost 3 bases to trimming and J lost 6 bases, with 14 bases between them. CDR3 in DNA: TGTGCCAGCAGCTTGGCACATCCAGGTCCTGAAGCTTTCTTT. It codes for CASSLAHPGPEAFF.

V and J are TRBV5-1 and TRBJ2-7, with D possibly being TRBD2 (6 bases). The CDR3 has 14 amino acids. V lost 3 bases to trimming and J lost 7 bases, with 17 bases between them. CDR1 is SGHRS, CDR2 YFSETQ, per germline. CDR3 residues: CASSWAETRGEQYF. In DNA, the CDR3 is TGCGCCAGCAGCTGGGCCGAGACTAGAGGGGAGCAGTACTTC. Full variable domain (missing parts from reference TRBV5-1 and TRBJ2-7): KAGVTQTPRYLIKTRGQQVTLSCSPISGHRSVSWYQQTPGQGLQFLFEYFSETQRNKGNFPGRFSGRQFSNSRSEMNVSTLELGDSALYLCASSWAETRGEQYFGPGTRLTVT.

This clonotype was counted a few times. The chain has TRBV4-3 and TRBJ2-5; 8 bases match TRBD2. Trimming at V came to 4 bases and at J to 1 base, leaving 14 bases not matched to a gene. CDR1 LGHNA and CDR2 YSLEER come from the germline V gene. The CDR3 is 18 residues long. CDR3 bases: TGCGCCAGCAGCCCCGGGGTATCTGCGGGAGGACTCCAAGAGACCCAGTACTTC. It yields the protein CASSPGVSAGGLQETQYF.

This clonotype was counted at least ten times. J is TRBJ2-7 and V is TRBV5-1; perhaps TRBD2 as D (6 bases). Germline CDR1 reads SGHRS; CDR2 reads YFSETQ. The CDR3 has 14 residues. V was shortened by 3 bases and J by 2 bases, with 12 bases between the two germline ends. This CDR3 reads CASSSAGLAYEQYF. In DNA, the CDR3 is TGCGCCAGCAGCTCAGCGGGTCTGGCCTACGAGCAGTACTTC.

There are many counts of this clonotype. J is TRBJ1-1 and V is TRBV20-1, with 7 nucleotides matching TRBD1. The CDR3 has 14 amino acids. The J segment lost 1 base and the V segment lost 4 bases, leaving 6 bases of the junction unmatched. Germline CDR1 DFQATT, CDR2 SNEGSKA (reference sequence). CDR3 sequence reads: CSATRGQPNTEAFF. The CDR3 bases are TGCAGTGCTACCCGGGGACAGCCGAACACTGAAGCTTTCTTT.

CDR3 coding DNA: TGTGCCTGGAGTGAGGGGTTTAACTATGGCTACACCTTC. Translating gives CAWSEGFNYGYTF. The V call is TRBV30, the J call TRBJ1-2, with D possibly being TRBD1 (5 bases). The CDR3 spans 13 residues. The ends were cut back, 1 base at V and 1 base at J, with 7 bases in the middle. The V gene's germline CDR1 is GTSNPN and CDR2 SVGIG (reference sequence).

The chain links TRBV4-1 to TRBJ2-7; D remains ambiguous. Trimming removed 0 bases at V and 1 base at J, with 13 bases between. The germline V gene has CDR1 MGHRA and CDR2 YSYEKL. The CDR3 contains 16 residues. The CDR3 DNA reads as TGCGCCAGCAGCCAAGATAGGGCAGCCCAATCCTACGAGCAGTACTTC. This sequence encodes CASSQDRAAQSYEQYF.